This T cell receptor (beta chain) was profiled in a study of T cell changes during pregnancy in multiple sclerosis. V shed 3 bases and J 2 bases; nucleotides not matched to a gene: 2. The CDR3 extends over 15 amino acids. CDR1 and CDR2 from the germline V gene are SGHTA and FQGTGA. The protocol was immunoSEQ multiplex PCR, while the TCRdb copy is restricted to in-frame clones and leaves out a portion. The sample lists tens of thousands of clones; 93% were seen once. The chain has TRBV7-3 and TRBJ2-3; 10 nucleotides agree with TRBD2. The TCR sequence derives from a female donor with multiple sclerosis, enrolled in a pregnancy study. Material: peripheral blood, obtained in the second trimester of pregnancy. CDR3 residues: CASSFTSGVTDTQYF. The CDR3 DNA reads TGTGCCAGCAGCTTCACTAGCGGGGTCACAGATACGCAGTATTTT.